A selection of T cell receptor beta chains follows, all from one sample in a study of cytomegalovirus exposure and HLA in healthy donors. The protocol was immunoSEQ multiplex PCR, while the TCRdb copy is restricted to in-frame clones and leaves out a portion. The sample has approximately 120,000 clones; around 78% are singletons. Sequencing used PBMCs. These receptors were taken from a woman aged 40 to 50 in good health and CMV-seronegative. Both conserved end residues are part of each CDR3. Each record gives: clone size, D gene, J gene, V gene, CDR3 DNA, CDR3 protein. D genes are given only for firm matches. Where a row states a size, it is once, few, many or the class of an expanded clone; other rows omit it.

- | TRBD1 | TRBJ2-5 | TRBV6-1 | TGTGCCAGCAGTGAATCGTCAGGGGGAGAGACCCAGTACTTC | CASSESSGGETQYF
once | TRBD2 | TRBJ2-1 | TRBV29-1 | TGCAGCGCCCGACGGACTAGCGGAGACAATGAGCAGTTCTTC | CSARRTSGDNEQFF
- | TRBD1 | TRBJ1-1 | TRBV11-2 | TGTGCCAGCAGCTTAAACAGGGGTAACTGGAAAGCTTTCTTT | CASSLNRGNWKAFF
- | - | TRBJ2-7 | TRBV18 | TGTGCCAGCTCACCACCGGGGGGGCTGCAGGCCGAGCAGTACTTC | CASSPPGGLQAEQYF
- | - | TRBJ2-1 | TRBV7-9 | TGTTCCAGCAGCCCTTCCACAGGGAGCTCCTACAATGAGCAGTTCTTC | CSSSPSTGSSYNEQFF
- | - | TRBJ1-1 | TRBV27 | TGTGCCAGCAGGGGGGGGCTCCCCAGCACTGAAGCTTTCTTT | CASRGGLPSTEAFF
- | TRBD2 | TRBJ2-1 | TRBV4-3 | TGCGCCAGCAGCCACCTTAAATCCCTAGCGGGAGGGATCAGCTCCTACAATGAGCAGTTCTTC | CASSHLKSLAGGISSYNEQFF
- | TRBD1 | TRBJ2-5 | TRBV19 | TGTGCCAGCGGGGTAGGGGGCAGGGAGACCCAGTACTTC | CASGVGGRETQYF
- | TRBD2 | TRBJ2-1 | TRBV5-1 | TGCGCCAGCAGCTTGCTAGGGGGGACTAGCGGGAGCAATGAGCAGTTCTTC | CASSLLGGTSGSNEQFF
- | - | TRBJ2-2 | TRBV28 | TGTGCCAGCAGTTTGGGGGGGCAGGTCACCGGGGAGCTGTTTTTT | CASSLGGQVTGELFF
- | - | TRBJ2-5 | TRBV5-1 | TGCGCCAGCAGCCTCCCCATGGGAGAGGAGACCCAGTACTTC | CASSLPMGEETQYF
- | TRBD1 | TRBJ2-1 | TRBV10-1 | TGCGCCAGCAACGGACAGGGGGGCAATGAGCAGTTCTTC | CASNGQGGNEQFF
- | - | TRBJ2-5 | TRBV20-1 | TGCAGTGCTAGAGATCGAGAGACCCAGTACTTC | CSARDRETQYF
- | - | TRBJ1-1 | TRBV7-9 | TGTGCCAGCAGCTTATTGGGCAGGGGTAGCACTGAAGCTTTCTTT | CASSLLGRGSTEAFF
- | - | TRBJ1-2 | TRBV19 | TGTGCCAGTAGACCTGAGTTGGGGAGGTATGGCTACACCTTC | CASRPELGRYGYTF
- | TRBD1 | TRBJ2-2 | TRBV11-2 | TGTGCCAGCCGAAAGACAGGGTGGAACACCGGGGAGCTGTTTTTT | CASRKTGWNTGELFF
- | - | TRBJ1-2 | TRBV5-6 | TGTGCCAGCAGCTTGGTGACAGGATCCTTCTATGGCTACACCTTC | CASSLVTGSFYGYTF
- | - | TRBJ2-3 | TRBV2 | TGTGCCAGCAACCTTAGCGGCACAGATACGCAGTATTTT | CASNLSGTDTQYF
- | TRBD2 | TRBJ2-1 | TRBV5-1 | TGCGCCAGCGTGCGGGAGTTCACGGATGAGCAGTTCTTC | CASVREFTDEQFF
- | - | TRBJ1-1 | TRBV28 | TGTGCCCACCGGCTGGGGGCGCTTACTGAAGCTTTCTTT | CAHRLGALTEAFF
- | - | TRBJ2-7 | TRBV6-5 | TGTGCCAGCAGGCGCCAACTAGAGGCCTCCTACGAGCAGTACTTC | CASRRQLEASYEQYF
- | - | TRBJ1-2 | TRBV28 | TGTGCCAGCAGCCGCGCCGGGACAACTAACTATGGCTACACCTTC | CASSRAGTTNYGYTF
- | TRBD1 | TRBJ2-7 | TRBV7-6 | TGTGCCAGCAGCCCTAGGGGGCGCGTTGCGGACGAGCAGTACTTC | CASSPRGRVADEQYF
- | - | TRBJ2-7 | TRBV21-1 | TGTGCCAGCAGCATCTCCTTCCACAGGGCGGCGATCTACGAGCAGTACTTC | CASSISFHRAAIYEQYF
- | TRBD2 | TRBJ2-7 | TRBV7-2 | TGTGCCAGCTCCGGGACTAGCGGGAGGGAGGACTTC | CASSGTSGREDF
- | TRBD1 | TRBJ2-3 | TRBV23-1 | TGCGCCAGCAGTCCCAGCGCGGAAGGGGGCGCCCCAGATACGCAGTATTTT | CASSPSAEGGAPDTQYF
- | TRBD2 | TRBJ2-2 | TRBV7-9 | TGTGCCAGCAGTTTCGGAGCGGGAGGACTTTTCACCGGGGAGCTGTTTTTT | CASSFGAGGLFTGELFF
few | TRBD1 | TRBJ1-6 | TRBV5-1 | TGCGCCAGCAGCTCGGGACAGTATAATTCACCCCTCCACTTT | CASSSGQYNSPLHF
- | - | TRBJ2-7 | TRBV5-1 | TGCGCCAGCAGCTTGCTGTCCGAGGACGAGCAGTACTTC | CASSLLSEDEQYF
- | TRBD1 | TRBJ2-3 | TRBV4-2 | TGTGCCAGCAGCCAAGAAGGACAGGGAACAGATACGCAGTATTTT | CASSQEGQGTDTQYF
- | - | TRBJ2-3 | TRBV5-1 | TGCGCCAGCAGCTTGGGTAGTGCCACAGATACGCAGTATTTT | CASSLGSATDTQYF
- | TRBD2 | TRBJ2-3 | TRBV2 | TGTGCCAGCAGTCTCGCGGGAGGGCCCACAGATACGCAGTATTTT | CASSLAGGPTDTQYF
- | - | TRBJ2-1 | TRBV23-1 | TGCGCCAGCGGGTCGGGTCTCCGTGGCGACAGTGAGCAGTTCTTC | CASGSGLRGDSEQFF
- | TRBD1 | TRBJ1-2 | TRBV4-1 | TGCGCCAGCAGCCACCCCGGGACAGGGGGGAACTATGGCTACACCTTC | CASSHPGTGGNYGYTF
- | - | TRBJ2-1 | TRBV2 | TGTGCCAGCAATGGACAGATCGCCTACAATGAGCAGTTCTTC | CASNGQIAYNEQFF
- | - | TRBJ2-7 | TRBV7-9 | TGTGCCAGCAGCTCCCGGGGTCCAGAGGAGCAGTACTTC | CASSSRGPEEQYF
- | - | TRBJ2-7 | TRBV19 | TGTGCCAGTGGACCAGGGGTGCGGTACGAGCAGTACTTC | CASGPGVRYEQYF
- | - | TRBJ2-1 | TRBV7-2 | TGTGCCAGCTCACCAGAGGCGGGTGAGCAGTTCTTC | CASSPEAGEQFF
- | - | TRBJ2-5 | TRBV6-5 | TGTGCCAGCAGTAGACTGTACCAAGAGACCCAGTACTTC | CASSRLYQETQYF
- | TRBD2 | TRBJ2-5 | TRBV25-1 | TGTGCCAGCAGTAGGGTGGGAGGGCCTGAGACCCAGTACTTC | CASSRVGGPETQYF
- | - | TRBJ1-4 | TRBV7-9 | TGTGCCAGCAGCCAAGGCGCAGCGGCTAATGAAAAACTGTTTTTT | CASSQGAAANEKLFF
- | - | TRBJ2-1 | TRBV4-3 | TGCGCCAGCAGCCAAAGCTTGGGACACTACAATGAGCAGTTCTTC | CASSQSLGHYNEQFF
- | - | TRBJ1-3 | TRBV4-2 | TGTGCCAGCAGCCAAGATTATGGGAGCTCTGGAAACACCATATATTTT | CASSQDYGSSGNTIYF
- | TRBD2 | TRBJ2-1 | TRBV2 | TGTGCCAGCAGGGAACTAGCGGGTGACTCCTACAATGAGCAGTTCTTC | CASRELAGDSYNEQFF
- | TRBD2 | TRBJ2-3 | TRBV7-6 | TGTGCCAGCAGCACACTAGCGGGGTCAGATACGCAGTATTTT | CASSTLAGSDTQYF
- | TRBD2 | TRBJ2-5 | TRBV15 | TGTGCCACCAGCCCAATAGGAACTAGCGGGAGGAAGACCCAGTACTTC | CATSPIGTSGRKTQYF
- | TRBD1 | TRBJ1-2 | TRBV4-1 | TGCGCCAGCAGCCAAGATGACAGGGCCTATGGCTACACCTTC | CASSQDDRAYGYTF
- | - | TRBJ1-1 | TRBV6-6 | TGTGCCAGCACCCTGGGACTGGGGAACACTGAAGCTTTCTTT | CASTLGLGNTEAFF
few | - | TRBJ2-1 | TRBV19 | TGTGCCAGTATCCATTCCGGGACGGGGGGCGATGAGCAGTTCTTC | CASIHSGTGGDEQFF
few | TRBD2 | TRBJ2-3 | TRBV28 | TGTGCCAGCAGTACGACTAGCGGTTACACAGATACGCAGTATTTT | CASSTTSGYTDTQYF
- | TRBD1 | TRBJ1-3 | TRBV7-2 | TGTGCCAGCAGCTTAGGAGGGGACAGACCTTATTCTGGAAACACCATATATTTT | CASSLGGDRPYSGNTIYF
few | TRBD1 | TRBJ2-7 | TRBV4-2 | TGTGCCAGCAGCCAAGGGGACAGGGGTCTGGGGCAGTACTTC | CASSQGDRGLGQYF
- | - | TRBJ1-2 | TRBV7-9 | TGTGCCAGCAGGACCATGCAGGGGTTGAGTGGCTACACCTTC | CASRTMQGLSGYTF
- | TRBD1 | TRBJ2-1 | TRBV15 | TGTGCCACCAGCAGATCCGGGACAGGGACCAATGAGCAGTTCTTC | CATSRSGTGTNEQFF
- | - | TRBJ1-4 | TRBV7-9 | TGTGCCAGCAGCGCTAGCGGACAATATTTGGAAAAACTGTTTTTT | CASSASGQYLEKLFF
- | - | TRBJ2-5 | TRBV27 | TGTGCCAGCAGTTACTCGCGGGGACCAGAGACCCAGTACTTC | CASSYSRGPETQYF
- | TRBD1 | TRBJ2-7 | TRBV28 | TGTGCCAGCAGTTTCGGACAGGCCTACGAGCAGTACTTC | CASSFGQAYEQYF